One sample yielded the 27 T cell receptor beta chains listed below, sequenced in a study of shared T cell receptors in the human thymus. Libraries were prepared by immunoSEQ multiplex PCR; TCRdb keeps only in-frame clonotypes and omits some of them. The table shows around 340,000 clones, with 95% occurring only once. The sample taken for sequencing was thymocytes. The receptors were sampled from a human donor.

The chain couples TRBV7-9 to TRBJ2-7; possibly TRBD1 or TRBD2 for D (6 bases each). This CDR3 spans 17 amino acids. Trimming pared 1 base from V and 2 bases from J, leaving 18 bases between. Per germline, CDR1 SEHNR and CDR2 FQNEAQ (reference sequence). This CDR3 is CASSLEGGERRPYEQYF. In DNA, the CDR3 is TGTGCCAGCAGCTTAGAGGGGGGTGAGAGAAGGCCCTACGAGCAGTACTTC.

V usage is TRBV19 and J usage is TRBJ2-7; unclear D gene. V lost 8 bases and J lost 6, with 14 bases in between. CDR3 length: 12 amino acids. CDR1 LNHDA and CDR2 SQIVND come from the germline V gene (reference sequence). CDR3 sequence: CASSDPLSEQYF. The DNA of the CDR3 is TGTGCCAGTTCCGACCCCCTGAGCGAGCAGTACTTC.

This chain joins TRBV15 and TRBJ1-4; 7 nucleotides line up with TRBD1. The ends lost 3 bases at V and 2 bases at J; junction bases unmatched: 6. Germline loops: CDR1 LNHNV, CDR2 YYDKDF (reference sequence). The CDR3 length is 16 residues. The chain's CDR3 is CATSRQRGPTNEKLFF. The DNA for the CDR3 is TGTGCCACCAGCAGGCAGAGGGGGCCTACTAATGAAAAACTGTTTTTT.

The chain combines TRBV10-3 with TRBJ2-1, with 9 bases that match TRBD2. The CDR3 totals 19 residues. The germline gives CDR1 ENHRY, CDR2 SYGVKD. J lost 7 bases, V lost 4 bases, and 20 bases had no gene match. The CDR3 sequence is CAISAPRSGRLASWNEQFF. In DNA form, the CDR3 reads TGTGCCATCAGTGCCCCCCGAAGCGGGAGGTTAGCTTCCTGGAATGAGCAGTTCTTC.

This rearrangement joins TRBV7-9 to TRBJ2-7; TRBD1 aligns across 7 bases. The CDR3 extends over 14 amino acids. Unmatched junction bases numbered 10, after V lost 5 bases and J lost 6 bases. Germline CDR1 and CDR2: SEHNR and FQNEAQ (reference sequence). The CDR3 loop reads CASSLRDSPFEQYF. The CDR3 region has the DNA TGTGCCAGCAGCCTACGGGACAGCCCCTTCGAGCAGTACTTC.

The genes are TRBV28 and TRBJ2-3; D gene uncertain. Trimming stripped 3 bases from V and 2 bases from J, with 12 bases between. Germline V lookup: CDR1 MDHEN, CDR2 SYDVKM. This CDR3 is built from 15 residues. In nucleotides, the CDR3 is TGTGCCAGCAGTTTTGAGGAGATAGCCACAGATACGCAGTATTTT. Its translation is CASSFEEIATDTQYF.

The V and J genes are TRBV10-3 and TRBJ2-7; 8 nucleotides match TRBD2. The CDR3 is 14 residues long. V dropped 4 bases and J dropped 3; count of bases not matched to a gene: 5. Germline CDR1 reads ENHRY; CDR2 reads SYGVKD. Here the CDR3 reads CAISGSGKDYEQYF. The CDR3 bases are TGTGCCATCAGTGGTAGCGGGAAGGACTACGAGCAGTACTTC.

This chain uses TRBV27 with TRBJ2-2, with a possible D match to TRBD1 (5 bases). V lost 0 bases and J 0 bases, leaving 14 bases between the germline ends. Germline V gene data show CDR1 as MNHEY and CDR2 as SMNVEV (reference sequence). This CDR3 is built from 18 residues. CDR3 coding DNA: TGTGCCAGCAGTTTATCCCCTCGCCCAGGGACGAACACCGGGGAGCTGTTTTTT. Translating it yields CASSLSPRPGTNTGELFF.

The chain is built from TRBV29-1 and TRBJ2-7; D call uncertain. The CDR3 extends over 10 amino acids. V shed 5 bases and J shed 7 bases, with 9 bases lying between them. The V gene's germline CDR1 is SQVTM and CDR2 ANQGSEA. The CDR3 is CSVLEREQYF. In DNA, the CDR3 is TGCAGCGTTTTAGAAAGGGAGCAGTACTTC.

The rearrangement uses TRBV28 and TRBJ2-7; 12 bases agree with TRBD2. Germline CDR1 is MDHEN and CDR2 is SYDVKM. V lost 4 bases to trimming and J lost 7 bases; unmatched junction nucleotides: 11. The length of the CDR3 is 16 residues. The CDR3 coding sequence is TGTGCCAGCAGTTCGCCTGCTAGCGGGAGGGTAGGGGAGCAGTACTTC. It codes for CASSSPASGRVGEQYF.

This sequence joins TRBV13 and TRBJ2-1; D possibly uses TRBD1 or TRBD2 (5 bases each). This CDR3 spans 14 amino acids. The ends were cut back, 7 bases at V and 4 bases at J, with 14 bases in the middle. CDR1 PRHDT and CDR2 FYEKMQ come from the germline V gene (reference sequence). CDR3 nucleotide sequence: TGTGCCAGCAAGGGGAGAGGGTCATACAATGAGCAGTTCTTC. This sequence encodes CASKGRGSYNEQFF.

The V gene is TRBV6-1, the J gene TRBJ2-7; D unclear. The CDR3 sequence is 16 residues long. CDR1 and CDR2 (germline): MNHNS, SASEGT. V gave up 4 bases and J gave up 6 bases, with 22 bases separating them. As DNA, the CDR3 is TGTGCCAGCAGTGGCCTAGGGCCACCTTTCTCCGGCGAGCAGTACTTC. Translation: CASSGLGPPFSGEQYF.

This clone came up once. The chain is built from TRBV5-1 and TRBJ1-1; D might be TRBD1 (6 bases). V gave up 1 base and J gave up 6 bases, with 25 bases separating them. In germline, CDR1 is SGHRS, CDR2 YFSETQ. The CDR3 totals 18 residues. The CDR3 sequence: CASSLRSQGEGLKAEAFF. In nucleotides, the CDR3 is TGCGCCAGCAGCTTGAGGTCACAGGGTGAAGGATTGAAGGCTGAAGCTTTCTTT.

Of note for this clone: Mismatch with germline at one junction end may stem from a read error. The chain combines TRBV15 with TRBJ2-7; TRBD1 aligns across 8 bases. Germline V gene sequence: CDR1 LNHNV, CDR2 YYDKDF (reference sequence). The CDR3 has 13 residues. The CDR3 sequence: CATSSEPGQVFNF. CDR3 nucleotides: TGTGCCACCAGCAGTGAACCGGGACAGGTGTTTAACTTC.

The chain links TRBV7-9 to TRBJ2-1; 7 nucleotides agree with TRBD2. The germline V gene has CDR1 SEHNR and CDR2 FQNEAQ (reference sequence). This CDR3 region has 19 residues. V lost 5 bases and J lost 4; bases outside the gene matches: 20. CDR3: CASSPGWVAGRRRYNEQFF. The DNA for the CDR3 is TGTGCCAGCAGCCCAGGGTGGGTAGCGGGCCGCAGGAGGTACAATGAGCAGTTCTTC.

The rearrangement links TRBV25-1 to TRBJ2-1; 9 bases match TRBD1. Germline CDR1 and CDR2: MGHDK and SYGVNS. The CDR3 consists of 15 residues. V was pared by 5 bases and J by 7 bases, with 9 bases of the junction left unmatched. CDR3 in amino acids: CASSWTGAGGNEQFF. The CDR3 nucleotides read TGTGCCAGCAGTTGGACAGGGGCGGGTGGGAATGAGCAGTTCTTC. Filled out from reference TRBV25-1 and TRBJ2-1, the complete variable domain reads EADIYQTPRYLVIGTGKKITLECSQTMGHDKMYWYQQDPGMELHLIHYSYGVNSTEKGDLSSESTVSRIRTEHFPLTLESARPSHTSQYLCASSWTGAGGNEQFFGPGTRLTVL.

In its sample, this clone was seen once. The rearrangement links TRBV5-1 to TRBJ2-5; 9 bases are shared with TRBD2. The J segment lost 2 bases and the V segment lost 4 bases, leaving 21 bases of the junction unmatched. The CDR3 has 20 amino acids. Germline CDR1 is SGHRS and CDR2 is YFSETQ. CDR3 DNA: TGCGCCAGCAGCCCGAAGCCGCGATGTTTAAGGCGGGAGGGGCAAGAGACCCAGTACTTC. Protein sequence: CASSPKPRCLRREGQETQYF.

Written as DNA, the CDR3 is TGCAGCGTTGCTAGGACGGGCCGTTTGGCCGGGGAGCTGTTTTTT. Translated: CSVARTGRLAGELFF. This rearrangement joins TRBV29-1 to TRBJ2-2; D is uncertain. Deletions cut 4 bases from V and 6 bases from J, with 18 bases between. Germline loops: CDR1 SQVTM, CDR2 ANQGSEA. This CDR3 is built from 15 residues.

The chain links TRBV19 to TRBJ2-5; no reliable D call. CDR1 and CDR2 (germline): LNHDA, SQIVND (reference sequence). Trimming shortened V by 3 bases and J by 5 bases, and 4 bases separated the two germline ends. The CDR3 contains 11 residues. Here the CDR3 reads CASSIWETQYF. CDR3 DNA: TGTGCCAGTAGTATCTGGGAGACCCAGTACTTC.

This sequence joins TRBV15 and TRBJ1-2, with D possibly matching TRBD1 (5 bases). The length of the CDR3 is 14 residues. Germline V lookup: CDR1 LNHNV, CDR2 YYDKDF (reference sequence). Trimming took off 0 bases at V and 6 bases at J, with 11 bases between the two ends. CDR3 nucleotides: TGTGCCACCAGCAGAGATCGGGGCAGGGATGGCTACACCTTC. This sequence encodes CATSRDRGRDGYTF.

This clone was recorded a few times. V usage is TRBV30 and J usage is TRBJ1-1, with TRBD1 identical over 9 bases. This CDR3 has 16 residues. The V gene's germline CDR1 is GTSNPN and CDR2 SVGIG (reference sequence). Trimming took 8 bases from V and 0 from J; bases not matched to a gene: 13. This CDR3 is CAHPKSRQGVNTEAFF. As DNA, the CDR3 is TGTGCCCACCCCAAGAGTAGACAGGGGGTGAACACTGAAGCTTTCTTT.

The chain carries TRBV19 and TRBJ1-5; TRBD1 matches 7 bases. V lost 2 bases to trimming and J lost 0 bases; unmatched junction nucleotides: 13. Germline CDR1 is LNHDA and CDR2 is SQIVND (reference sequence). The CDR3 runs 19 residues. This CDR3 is CASSIRLLRQGDSNQPQHF. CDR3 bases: TGTGCCAGTAGTATACGGCTCTTAAGACAGGGAGATAGCAATCAGCCCCAGCATTTT.

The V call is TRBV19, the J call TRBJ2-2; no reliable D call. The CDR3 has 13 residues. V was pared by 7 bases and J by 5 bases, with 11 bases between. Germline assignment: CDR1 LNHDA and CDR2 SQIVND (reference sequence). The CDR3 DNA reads TGTGCCAGTACCAATCGTGGGACCGGGGAGCTGTTTTTT. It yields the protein CASTNRGTGELFF.

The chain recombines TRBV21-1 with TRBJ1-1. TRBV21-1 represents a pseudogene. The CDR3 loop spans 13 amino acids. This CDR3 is CASIGRMNTEAFF. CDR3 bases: TGTGCCAGCATAGGACGGATGAACACTGAAGCTTTCTTT.

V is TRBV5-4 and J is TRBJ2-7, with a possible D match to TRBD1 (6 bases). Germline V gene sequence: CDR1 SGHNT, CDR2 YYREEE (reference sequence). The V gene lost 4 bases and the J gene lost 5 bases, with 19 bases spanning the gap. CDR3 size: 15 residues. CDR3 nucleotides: TGTGCCAGCAGCGATGGGACACCGAAGTCGGACGAGCAGTACTTC. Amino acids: CASSDGTPKSDEQYF. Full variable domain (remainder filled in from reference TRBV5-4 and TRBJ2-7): ETGVTQSPTHLIKTRGQQVTLRCSSQSGHNTVSWYQQALGQGPQFIFQYYREEENGRGNFPPRFSGLQFPNYSSELNVNALELDDSALYLCASSDGTPKSDEQYFGPGTRLTVT.

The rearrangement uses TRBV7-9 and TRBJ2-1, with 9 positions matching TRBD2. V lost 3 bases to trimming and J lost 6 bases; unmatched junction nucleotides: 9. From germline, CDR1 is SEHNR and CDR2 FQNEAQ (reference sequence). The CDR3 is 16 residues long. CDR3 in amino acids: CASSFNAGGPGNEQFF. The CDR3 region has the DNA TGTGCCAGCAGCTTCAATGCGGGAGGGCCGGGCAATGAGCAGTTCTTC.

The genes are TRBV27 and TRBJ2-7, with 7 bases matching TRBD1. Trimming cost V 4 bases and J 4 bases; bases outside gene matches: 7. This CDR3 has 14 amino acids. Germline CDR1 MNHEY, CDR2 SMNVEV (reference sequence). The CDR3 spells CASSYGTDRYEQYF. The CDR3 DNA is TGTGCCAGCAGTTACGGGACAGACCGATACGAGCAGTACTTC.